These T cell receptor beta chains were read from a single sample in a study of patients and donors after allogeneic stem cell transplantation. MiXCR, run by TCRdb on the RT-PCR reads, gives a single entry per CDR3 protein. The sample yields hundreds of thousands of distinct CDR3 sequences, roughly an eighth seen once. The sample taken for sequencing was blood, either unsorted or a sorted T cell fraction (not recorded which). Source of these receptors: a human donor who was either an allogeneic HSCT recipient or a stem cell or donor lymphocyte infusion donor (not recorded which). It is not recorded whose cells these are; they may come from a transplant donor. The CDR3 runs from the conserved cysteine through the conserved F or W. A D gene is named only where the DNA matches it firmly. Size is stated for part of the rows, as once, few or many counts, or as a class when the clone is expanded.

V gene	J gene	D gene	clone size	CDR3 DNA	CDR3 protein
TRBV7-9	TRBJ1-6	-	few	TGTGCCAGCAGTATTGGGGACCTCGGGAACTCACCCCTCCACTTT	CASSIGDLGNSPLHF
TRBV6-1	TRBJ1-4	TRBD1	-	TGTGCCAGCAGTCTCAGGGGGCTCGGTGAAAAACTGTTTTTT	CASSLRGLGEKLFF
TRBV4-1	TRBJ1-6	-	-	TGCAGGGCGTGTAGCCAAGAATATTCACCCCTCCACTTT	CRACSQEYSPLHF
TRBV6-2/TRBV6-3	TRBJ1-1	-	few	TGTGCCAGCATAGTAAGTGGGCACACTGAAGCTTTCTTT	CASIVSGHTEAFF
TRBV20-1	TRBJ2-1	TRBD2	-	TGCAGTGCTAGAGTGGGGGGGACTAGCGTCTACAATGAGCAGTTCTTC	CSARVGGTSVYNEQFF
TRBV5-1	TRBJ2-1	TRBD1	many	TGCGCCAGCAGCTTGACCGGGACAGGCAACAATGAGCAGTTCTTC	CASSLTGTGNNEQFF
TRBV7-2	TRBJ1-2	-	few	TGTGCCAGCACTTCATCGGTGGCCTATGGCTACACCTTC	CASTSSVAYGYTF
TRBV3-1	TRBJ2-1	-	many	TGTGCCAGCAGCAGCGCCGGGAAATCCTACAATGAGCAGTTCTTC	CASSSAGKSYNEQFF
TRBV24-1	TRBJ2-2	TRBD2	-	TGTGCCACCAGTGATTGGACTAGCGGAGGAAACACCGGGGAGCTGTTTTTT	CATSDWTSGGNTGELFF
TRBV5-1	TRBJ2-1	TRBD2	few	TGCGCCAGCAGCTGGGGACTAGCGGGGGCTTACAATGAGCAGTTCTTC	CASSWGLAGAYNEQFF
TRBV5-1	TRBJ2-1	TRBD1	few	TGCGCCAGCAGCGCGGGACAGGGTACCTACAATGAGCAGTTCTTC	CASSAGQGTYNEQFF
TRBV6-2/TRBV6-3	TRBJ1-6	-	few	TGTGCCAGCAGTCCGGGGGGGGCCCTCCACTTT	CASSPGGALHF
TRBV27	TRBJ1-2	TRBD1	many	TGTGCCAGCAGTTTAGGGGCAGGGGGCGCCGTGGCCAACTATGGCTACACCTTC	CASSLGAGGAVANYGYTF
TRBV7-2	TRBJ2-7	TRBD2	-	TGTGCCAGCAGCTTAGCGGGCGGGGGATCCTACGAGCAGTACTTC	CASSLAGGGSYEQYF
TRBV19	TRBJ2-1	-	-	TGTGCCAGTAGTATTTCGGGATTCAGCAACAATGAGCAGTTCTTC	CASSISGFSNNEQFF
TRBV7-3	TRBJ1-3	-	many	TGTGCCAGCAGCCCATCGGGAAGGCCCGGAAACACCATATATTTT	CASSPSGRPGNTIYF
TRBV5-4	TRBJ1-1	-	-	TGTGCCACCGAACGTGGGGGGCTGAGCACTGAAGCTTTCTTT	CATERGGLSTEAFF
TRBV20-1	TRBJ1-5	TRBD1	-	TGCAGTGCTGGGACAGGTGGGGATCAGCCCCAGCATTTT	CSAGTGGDQPQHF
TRBV21-1	TRBJ2-1	-	-	TGTGCCAGCAGCAAAGTAACTAAGGATGGAGGGGCAAATGAGCAGTTCTTC	CASSKVTKDGGANEQFF
TRBV5-4	TRBJ2-7	-	few	TGTGCCAGCAGTCCCGGAGGGCCAGGGCTCGAGCAGTACTTC	CASSPGGPGLEQYF
TRBV15	TRBJ2-6	TRBD1	-	TGTGCCACCAGCAGAGATCCTACAGGGGCGACTGGGGCCAACGTCCTGACTTTC	CATSRDPTGATGANVLTF
TRBV4-2	TRBJ2-2	-	many	TGTGCCAGCAGCCGCGCAGGGTTGGTCACCGGGGAGCTGTTTTTT	CASSRAGLVTGELFF
TRBV7-9	TRBJ2-2	-	-	TGTGCCAGCAGCCCTTATGGTCCAGGAGCCGGGGAGCTGTTTTTT	CASSPYGPGAGELFF
TRBV20-1	TRBJ1-6	-	-	TGCAGTGCTCGTGGCCTGAATAATTCACCCCTCCACTTT	CSARGLNNSPLHF
TRBV4-2	TRBJ1-5	-	many	TGTGCCAGCAGCCAAGATATGCGGGTTTGGAATCAGCCCCAGCATTTT	CASSQDMRVWNQPQHF
TRBV6-2/TRBV6-3	TRBJ2-2	-	many	TGTGCCAGCAGCGTCAGGCTAAACACCGGGGAGCTGTTTTTT	CASSVRLNTGELFF
TRBV24-1	TRBJ2-3	-	-	TGTGCCACCAGTGATTCGGAACGGATAACAGATACGCAGTATTTT	CATSDSERITDTQYF
TRBV4-3	TRBJ2-5	TRBD1	many	TGTGCCAGCAGTCGGACAGGGAGGGAGACCCAGTACTTC	CASSRTGRETQYF
TRBV5-1	TRBJ1-1	-	-	TGCGCCAGCAGCGGGGGGGGAGCGAACACTGAAGCTTTCTTT	CASSGGGANTEAFF
TRBV20-1	TRBJ2-1	-	few	TGCAGTGCTAGAGTTCCCAGTTACAATGAGCAGTTCTTC	CSARVPSYNEQFF
TRBV21-1	TRBJ2-1	-	few	TGTGCCAGCAGCATAGGGACTAGCGGATACAATGAGCAGTTCTTC	CASSIGTSGYNEQFF
TRBV3-1	TRBJ2-1	TRBD2	few	TGTGCCAGCAGCCTTGGACTAGCGGGAGATTCAGTCAATGAGCAGTTCTTC	CASSLGLAGDSVNEQFF
TRBV5-4	TRBJ1-4	TRBD1	-	TGTGCCAGCAGCCCACGCAGTACCGGTTCCGGACAGGGGGGTTTGACTAATGAAAAACTGTTTTTT	CASSPRSTGSGQGGLTNEKLFF
TRBV20-1	TRBJ2-3	-	-	TGCAGTGCTAGAACGGACAGCCGAGGGACAGATACGCAGTATTTT	CSARTDSRGTDTQYF
TRBV9	TRBJ2-3	-	few	TGTGCCAGCAGCGTAGGTACCGCTACCTTCACAGATACGCAGTATTTT	CASSVGTATFTDTQYF
TRBV12-3/TRBV12-4	TRBJ1-2	-	-	TGTGCCAGCAGCCCTGCGGGCAGGGTCTATGGCTACACCTTC	CASSPAGRVYGYTF
TRBV27	TRBJ1-6	-	many	-	CASSSSSAASPLHF
TRBV4-1	TRBJ2-2	-	-	TGCGCCAGCAGCCAAGAAGCCGGGGAGCTGTTTTTT	CASSQEAGELFF
TRBV7-2	TRBJ2-5	TRBD2	few	TGTGCCAGCAGCCGGAGGACTAGCGGGGGGGCTGAGACCCAGTACTTC	CASSRRTSGGAETQYF